This T cell receptor beta chain came from a study of blood T cell repertoires in COVID-19. At the level of the study: COVID-19 samples, acute and convalescent, were from the United States, Italy and Spain.

Method: immunoSEQ multiplex PCR; TCRdb's copy keeps in-frame clones and lacks some. Altogether 30,000 to 35,000 clones are present, over 75% being singletons, with the ten largest covering approximately 3.4%. A Seattle source enrolled patients during active infection and followed them longitudinally. This CDR3 spans 10 amino acids. CDR1 and CDR2 (germline): SGHTS, YDEGEE. Trimming stripped 6 bases from V and 3 bases from J, with 3 bases between. The specimen was peripheral blood. The gene calls are TRBV5-8 and TRBJ1-2; no firm D call. The TCR comes from a man between 70 and 80 years old with COVID-19, enrolled during active disease. Here the CDR3 reads CASNYYGYTF. The DNA for the CDR3 is TGTGCCAGCAACTACTATGGCTACACCTTC.